This T cell receptor (beta chain) was profiled in a study of blood T cell repertoires in COVID-19. As for the study in general: PBMCs, B-cell-depleted T cells, or T cells provided the cDNA or gDNA that made up the material.

In the authors' workflow: Estimated nucleated cell counts came from reference gene primer amplification. Method: immunoSEQ multiplex PCR; TCRdb's copy keeps in-frame clones and lacks some. The V and J calls and clone size come from that table; D and trimming were worked out from the DNA. The data contain some 170,000 clones, about 91% of them singletons. This CDR3 region has 13 residues. CDR1 and CDR2 from the germline V gene are MNHEY and SMNVEV (reference sequence). V lost 5 bases to trimming and J lost 7 bases; unmatched junction nucleotides: 7. The sample was peripheral blood. The genes are TRBV27 and TRBJ1-1; 7 bases are shared with TRBD1. The TCR was taken from a woman in her 50s with acute or convalescent COVID-19. CDR3 coding DNA: TGTGCCAGCAGTCCCGGGACAGCCAATGAAGCTTTCTTT. Protein sequence: CASSPGTANEAFF.